Listed below are T cell receptor beta chains from one sample, sequenced in a study of CD8+CD57+ T cells in acquired aplastic anemia. TCRdb analysed the reads with MiXCR anew, one entry per CDR3 protein. The sample contains hundreds of thousands of distinct CDR3 sequences, roughly 34% of which appear only once. Sequencing was carried out using sorted CD4+, CD8+, or CD8+CD57+ T cells (not recorded which) from PBMCs. These receptors all come from a human donor with aplastic anemia. CDR3s leave out the opening cysteine and the closing phenylalanine or tryptophan.

v_call	j_call	cdr3_length	cdr3_aa
TRBV7-2	TRBJ1-2	13	ASSLRNQGGEGYT
TRBV7-9	TRBJ2-1	10	ASSPPGEVEF
TRBV3-1	TRBJ1-1	13	ASSQEVHRVSEAF
TRBV7-9	TRBJ2-7	12	ASSPRGMTYEQY
TRBV7-2	TRBJ2-7	12	ASSFDTRTYEQY
TRBV5-1	TRBJ2-5	11	ASSSGGAETQY
TRBV7-3	TRBJ2-2	13	ASSPGLSNTGELF
TRBV25-1	TRBJ1-6	13	ASSDTGTINSPLH
TRBV7-2	TRBJ1-3	15	ASSLGLGRPSGNTIY
TRBV7-2	TRBJ1-6	13	ASSPGTLGNSPLH
TRBV20-1	TRBJ1-6	13	SAILGQEANSPLH
TRBV6-1	TRBJ2-7	11	ASSRDRGSEQY
TRBV10-3	TRBJ1-2	12	AISEGQGQYGYT
TRBV14	TRBJ1-2	14	ASSQAGTGRLYGYT
TRBV2	TRBJ1-1	11	ASRKGMNTEAF
TRBV2	TRBJ1-6	10	ASGTGRSPLH
TRBV20-1	TRBJ1-5	12	SAETGTANQPQH